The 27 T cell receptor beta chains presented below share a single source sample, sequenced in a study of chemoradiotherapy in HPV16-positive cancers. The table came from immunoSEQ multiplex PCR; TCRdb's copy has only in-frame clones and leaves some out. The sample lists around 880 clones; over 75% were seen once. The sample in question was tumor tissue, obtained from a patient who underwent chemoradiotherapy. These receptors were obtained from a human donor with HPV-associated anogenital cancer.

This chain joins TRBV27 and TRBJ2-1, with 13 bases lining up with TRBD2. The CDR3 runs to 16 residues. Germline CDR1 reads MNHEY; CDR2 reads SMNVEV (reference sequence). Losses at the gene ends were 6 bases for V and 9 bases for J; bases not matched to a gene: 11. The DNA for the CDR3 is TGTGCCAGCAGACGGAATTCGGGACTAGCGGGAACTGAGCAGTTCTTC. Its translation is CASRRNSGLAGTEQFF.

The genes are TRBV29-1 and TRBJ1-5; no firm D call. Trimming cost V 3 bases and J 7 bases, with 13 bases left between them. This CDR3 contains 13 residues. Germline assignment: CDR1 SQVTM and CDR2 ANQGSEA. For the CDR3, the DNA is TGCAGCGTTGATCCGTCCCAGGTCCAGCCCCAGCATTTT. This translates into CSVDPSQVQPQHF.

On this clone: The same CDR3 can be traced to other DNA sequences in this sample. CDR3: CASSYSRDTGELFF. The CDR3 DNA is TGTGCCAGCAGTTACTCGCGGGACACCGGGGAGCTGTTTTTT. The V and J genes are TRBV6-5 and TRBJ2-2, with a tentative D call TRBD2 (5 bases). The CDR3 is 14 amino acids. Germline V lookup: CDR1 MNHEY, CDR2 SVGAGI. Deletions cut 0 bases from V and 3 bases from J, with 5 bases between.

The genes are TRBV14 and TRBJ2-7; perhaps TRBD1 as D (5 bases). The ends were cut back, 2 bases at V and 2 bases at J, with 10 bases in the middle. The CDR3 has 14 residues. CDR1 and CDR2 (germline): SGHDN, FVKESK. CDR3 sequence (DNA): TGTGCCAGCAGCCAACTCGACAGCACCTACGAGCAGTACTTC. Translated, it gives CASSQLDSTYEQYF.

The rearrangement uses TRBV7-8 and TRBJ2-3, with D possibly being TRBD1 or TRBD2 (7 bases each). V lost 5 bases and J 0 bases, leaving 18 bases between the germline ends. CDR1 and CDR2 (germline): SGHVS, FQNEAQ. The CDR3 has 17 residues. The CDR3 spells CASSRGRLAVSTDTQYF. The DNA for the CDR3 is TGTGCCAGCAGCAGGGGGCGGCTAGCGGTTAGCACAGATACGCAGTATTTT.

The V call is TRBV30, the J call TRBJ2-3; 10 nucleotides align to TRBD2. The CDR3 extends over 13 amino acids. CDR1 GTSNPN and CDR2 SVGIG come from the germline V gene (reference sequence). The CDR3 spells CALSAGGGDTQYF. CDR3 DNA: TGTGCTCTCTCAGCGGGAGGGGGAGATACGCAGTATTTT.

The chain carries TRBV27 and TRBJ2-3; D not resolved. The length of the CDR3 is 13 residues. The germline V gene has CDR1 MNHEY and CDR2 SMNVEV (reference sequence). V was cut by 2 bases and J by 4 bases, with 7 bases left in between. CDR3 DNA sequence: TGTGCCAGCAGTTTAAGCAGGCCAGATACGCAGTATTTT. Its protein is CASSLSRPDTQYF.

The DNA for the CDR3 is TGCGCCAGCAGCCCTAGGGGGGTCGGTGGGAGGACCTACAATGAGCAGTTCTTC. Its translation: CASSPRGVGGRTYNEQFF. This chain connects TRBV5-1 to TRBJ2-1, with D possibly called TRBD1 or TRBD2 (6 bases each). CDR3 size: 18 residues. CDR1 is SGHRS and CDR2 is YFSETQ in the germline V gene. The V end was cut by 4 bases, the J end by 2 bases, with 22 bases between.

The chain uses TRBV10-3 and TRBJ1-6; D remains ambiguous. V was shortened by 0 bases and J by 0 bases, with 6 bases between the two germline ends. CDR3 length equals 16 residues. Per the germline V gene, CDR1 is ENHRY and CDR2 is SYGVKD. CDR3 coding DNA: TGTGCCATCAGTGAGTCGGCGAGCTCCTATAATTCACCCCTCCACTTT. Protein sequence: CAISESASSYNSPLHF.

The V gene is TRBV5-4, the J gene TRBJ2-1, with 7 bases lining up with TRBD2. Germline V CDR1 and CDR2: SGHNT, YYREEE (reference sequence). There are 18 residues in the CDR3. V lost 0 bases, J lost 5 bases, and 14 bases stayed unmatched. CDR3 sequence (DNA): TGTGCCAGCAGCTTGGAAAGTAGTCGGCTAGCGGTTAACAATGAGCAGTTCTTC. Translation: CASSLESSRLAVNNEQFF.

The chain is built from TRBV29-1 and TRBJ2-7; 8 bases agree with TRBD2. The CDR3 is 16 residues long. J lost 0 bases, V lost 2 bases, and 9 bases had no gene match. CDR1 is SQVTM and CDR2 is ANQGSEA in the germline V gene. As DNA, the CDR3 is TGCAGCGTTGAATCCTCGCGGGAGGCCAGCTCCTACGAGCAGTACTTC. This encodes CSVESSREASSYEQYF.

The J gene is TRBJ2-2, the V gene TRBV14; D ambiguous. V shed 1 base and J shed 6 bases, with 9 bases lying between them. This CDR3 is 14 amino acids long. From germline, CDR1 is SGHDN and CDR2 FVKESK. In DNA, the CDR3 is TGTGCCAGCAGCCAAGGCAGGTCAGCCGGGGAGCTGTTTTTT. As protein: CASSQGRSAGELFF. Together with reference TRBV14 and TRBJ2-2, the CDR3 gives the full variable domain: EAGVTQFPSHSVIEKGQTVTLRCDPISGHDNLYWYRRVMGKEIKFLLHFVKESKQDESGMPNNRFLAERTGGTYSTLKVQPAELEDSGVYFCASSQGRSAGELFFGEGSRLTVL.

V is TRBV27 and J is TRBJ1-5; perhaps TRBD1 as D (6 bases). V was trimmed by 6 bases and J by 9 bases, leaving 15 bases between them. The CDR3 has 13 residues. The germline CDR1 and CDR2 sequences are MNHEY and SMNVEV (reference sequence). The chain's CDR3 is CASRTGTRGPQHF. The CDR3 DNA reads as TGTGCCAGCAGAACCGGGACACGCGGGCCCCAGCATTTT.

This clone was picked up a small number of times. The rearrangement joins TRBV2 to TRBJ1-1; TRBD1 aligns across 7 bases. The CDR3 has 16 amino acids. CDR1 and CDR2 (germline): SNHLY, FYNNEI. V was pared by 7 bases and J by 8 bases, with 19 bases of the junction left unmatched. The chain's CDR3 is CASNRRPGTDQLEAFF. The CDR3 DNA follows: TGTGCCAGCAATCGAAGGCCAGGGACAGATCAACTCGAAGCTTTCTTT.

In DNA, the CDR3 is TGCGCCAGCAGCCTGGGACTAGCGGGATCCGCGAACACCGGGGAGCTGTTTTTT. It codes for CASSLGLAGSANTGELFF. J is TRBJ2-2 and V is TRBV5-1, with TRBD2 identical over 13 bases. Germline-derived CDR1 and CDR2 are SGHRS and YFSETQ. The CDR3 length is 18 residues. After removal of 4 bases from V and 0 bases from J, the junction contained 6 bases not matched to a gene.

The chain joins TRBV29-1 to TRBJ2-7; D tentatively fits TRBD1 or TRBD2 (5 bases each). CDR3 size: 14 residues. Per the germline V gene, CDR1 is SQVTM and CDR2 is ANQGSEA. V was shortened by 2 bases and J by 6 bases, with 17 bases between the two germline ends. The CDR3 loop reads CSVELAATGLEQYF. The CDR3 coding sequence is TGCAGCGTTGAATTGGCCGCCACAGGACTCGAGCAGTACTTC.

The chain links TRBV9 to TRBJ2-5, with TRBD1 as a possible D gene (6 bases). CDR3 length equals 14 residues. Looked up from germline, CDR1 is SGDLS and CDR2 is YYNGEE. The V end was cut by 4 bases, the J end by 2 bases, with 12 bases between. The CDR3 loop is CASSSPDRQETQYF. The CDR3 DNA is TGTGCCAGCAGCTCGCCCGACAGGCAAGAGACCCAGTACTTC.

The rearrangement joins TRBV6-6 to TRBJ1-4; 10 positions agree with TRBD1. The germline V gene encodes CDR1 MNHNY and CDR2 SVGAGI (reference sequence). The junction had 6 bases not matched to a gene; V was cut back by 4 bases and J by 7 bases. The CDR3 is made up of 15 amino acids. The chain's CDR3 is CASSFNGQGGEKLFF. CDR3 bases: TGTGCCAGCAGTTTTAATGGACAGGGGGGTGAAAAACTGTTTTTT.

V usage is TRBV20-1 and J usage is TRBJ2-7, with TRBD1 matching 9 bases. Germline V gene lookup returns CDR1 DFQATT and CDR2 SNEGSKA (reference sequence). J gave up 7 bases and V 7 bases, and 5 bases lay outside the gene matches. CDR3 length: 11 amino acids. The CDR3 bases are TGCAGTGGCAGACAGGGGGAGGAGCAGTACTTC. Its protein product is CSGRQGEEQYF.

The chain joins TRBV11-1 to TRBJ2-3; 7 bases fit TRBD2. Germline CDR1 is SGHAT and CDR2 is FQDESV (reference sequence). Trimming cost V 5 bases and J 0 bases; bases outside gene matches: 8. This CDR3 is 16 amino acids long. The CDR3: CASSPSGTTSTDTQYF. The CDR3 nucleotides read TGTGCCAGCAGCCCTTCCGGGACTACCAGCACAGATACGCAGTATTTT.

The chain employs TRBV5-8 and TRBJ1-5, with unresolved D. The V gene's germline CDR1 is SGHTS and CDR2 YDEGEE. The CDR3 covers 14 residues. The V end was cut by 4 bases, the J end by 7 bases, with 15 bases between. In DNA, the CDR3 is TGTGCCAGCAGCCTCGGCCTTACCAGGCAGCCCCAGCATTTT. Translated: CASSLGLTRQPQHF.

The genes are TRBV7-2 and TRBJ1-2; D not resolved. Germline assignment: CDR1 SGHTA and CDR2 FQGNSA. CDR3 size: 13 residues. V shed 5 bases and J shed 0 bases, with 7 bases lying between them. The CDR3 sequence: CASSPTANYGYTF. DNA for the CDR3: TGTGCCAGCAGCCCTACAGCTAACTATGGCTACACCTTC.

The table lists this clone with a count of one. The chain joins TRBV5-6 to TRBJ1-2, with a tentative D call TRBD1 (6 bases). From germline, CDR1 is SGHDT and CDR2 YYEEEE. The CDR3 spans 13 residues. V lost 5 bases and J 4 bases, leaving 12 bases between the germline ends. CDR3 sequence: CASRGTQAYGYTF. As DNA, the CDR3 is TGTGCCAGCAGGGGGACACAAGCCTATGGCTACACCTTC.

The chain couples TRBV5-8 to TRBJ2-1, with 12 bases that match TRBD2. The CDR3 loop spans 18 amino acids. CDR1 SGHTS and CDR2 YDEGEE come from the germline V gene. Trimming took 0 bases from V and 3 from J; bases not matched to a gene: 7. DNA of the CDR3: TGTGCCAGCAGCTTGGGTTTCCAACTAGCGGGGGGCTACAATGAGCAGTTCTTC. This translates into CASSLGFQLAGGYNEQFF. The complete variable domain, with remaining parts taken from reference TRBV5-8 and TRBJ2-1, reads EAGVTQSPTHLIKTRGQQATLRCSPISGHTSVYWYQQALGLGLQFLLWYDEGEERNRGNFPPRFSGRQFPNYSSELNVNALELEDSALYLCASSLGFQLAGGYNEQFFGPGTRLTVL.

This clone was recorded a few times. For the CDR3, the DNA is TGTGCCAGCAGCTTCTCTACAAACACCGGGGAGCTGTTTTTT. Protein sequence: CASSFSTNTGELFF. The chain carries TRBV7-3 and TRBJ2-2; D is uncertain. V was pared by 3 bases and J by 2 bases, with 7 bases between. The CDR3 covers 14 residues. The germline gives CDR1 SGHTA, CDR2 FQGTGA.

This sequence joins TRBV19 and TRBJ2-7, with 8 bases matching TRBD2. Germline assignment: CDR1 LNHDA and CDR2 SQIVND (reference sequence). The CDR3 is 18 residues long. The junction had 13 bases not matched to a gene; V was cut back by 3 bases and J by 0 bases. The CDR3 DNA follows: TGTGCCAGTAGTATCCCCTCCGCGGGAGGTCGCAGCTCCTACGAGCAGTACTTC. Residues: CASSIPSAGGRSSYEQYF.

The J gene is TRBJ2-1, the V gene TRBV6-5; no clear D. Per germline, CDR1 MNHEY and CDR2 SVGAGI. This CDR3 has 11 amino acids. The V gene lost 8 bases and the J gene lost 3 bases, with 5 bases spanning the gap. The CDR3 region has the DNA TGTGCCAGCTGGGTCTACAATGAGCAGTTCTTC. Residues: CASWVYNEQFF.